This T cell receptor beta chain stems from a study of shared clonotypes between healthy human individuals. Generated by immunoSEQ multiplex PCR, the TCRdb table keeps only in-frame clones and is missing some. This table has around 510,000 clones, 90% to 97% appearing once. Study-wide results and limits: Though the depth was large, rarefaction showed that sorted-subset sequencing was incomplete. An effect of sequencing depth on clonotype sharing among donors was expected. It was observed that about 5% of naive CD4 clonotypes were shared across several donors.

Germline CDR1 MNHEY, CDR2 SMNVEV (reference sequence). CDR3 length equals 16 residues. V trimming: 1 base; J trimming: 3 bases; junction bases outside the gene matches: 5. With regard to this clone: As yet, its antigen is unknown.

The sample consisted of naive CD4+ T cells sorted from blood. Indicated subset: CD45RA+ positively selected. This receptor was identified in a woman aged 25-40 years in good health. The chain employs TRBV27 and TRBJ2-3; 9 nucleotides agree with TRBD2. CDR3: CASSLYSGRRTDTQYF. The CDR3, as DNA: TGTGCCAGCAGTTTATATAGCGGGAGAAGGACAGATACGCAGTATTTT.